Shown below are 17 T cell receptor beta chains from a single sample sequenced in a study of molecular identifiers for immune sequencing clone quantification. MiXCR, run by TCRdb on the PCR reads, gives a single entry per CDR3 protein. Among a few hundred thousand distinct CDR3 sequences listed, about 26% were seen once. The sample was naive CD8+ T cells from blood, with Jurkat cell RNA spiked in. Subset: FACS-sorted CD8+CD4-CCR7+CD45RA+ naive T cells. The receptors come from a human donor in good health. Some libraries in this study had Jurkat cell RNA spiked in.

This clonotype was seen at least ten times. The gene calls are TRBV4-1 and TRBJ1-2; 9 nucleotides align to TRBD1. Germline values: CDR1 MGHRA, CDR2 YSYEKL. The V segment lost 0 bases and the J segment 2 bases; nucleotides outside the gene matches: 4. The CDR3 consists of 16 residues. CDR3 DNA sequence: TGCGCCAGCAGCCAAGAACCGGGACAGGGCAACTATGGCTACACCTTC. This sequence encodes CASSQEPGQGNYGYTF.

This clonotype was observed a handful of times. This chain joins TRBV13 and TRBJ2-5, with D tentatively TRBD2 (5 bases). Germline V gene data show CDR1 as PRHDT and CDR2 as FYEKMQ (reference sequence). The CDR3 consists of 15 residues. The ends were cut back, 8 bases at V and 2 bases at J, with 18 bases in the middle. The CDR3 sequence is CASGPPEGSQETQYF. The CDR3 DNA reads as TGTGCCAGCGGTCCCCCAGAGGGCTCACAAGAGACCCAGTACTTC.

The J gene is TRBJ2-7, the V gene TRBV9; a possible D gene is TRBD2 (6 bases). The CDR3 spans 15 residues. The V gene lost 0 bases and the J gene lost 2 bases, with 12 bases spanning the gap. CDR1 is SGDLS and CDR2 is YYNGEE in the germline V gene. Written as DNA, the CDR3 is TGTGCCAGCAGCGTAGAGGAGGGAGGCACCTACGAGCAGTACTTC. Encoded protein: CASSVEEGGTYEQYF.

This clonotype was found a few times. This chain's CDR3 is CASSQDSGGNGYTF. CDR3 DNA: TGTGCCAGCAGCCAAGATTCAGGGGGGAATGGCTACACCTTC. The chain employs TRBV3-1 and TRBJ1-2, with 7 bases identical to TRBD1. The germline V gene encodes CDR1 LGHDT and CDR2 YNNKEL (reference sequence). Losses at the gene ends were 0 bases for V and 6 bases for J; bases not matched to a gene: 4. This CDR3 is built from 14 residues.

This clonotype was recorded many times. This sequence joins TRBV12-3 or TRBV12-4 and TRBJ1-1, with TRBD1 identical over 7 bases. After removal of 7 bases from V and 7 bases from J, the junction contained 12 bases not matched to a gene. This CDR3 region has 14 residues. As DNA, the CDR3 is TGTGCCAGCAATCCGACAGGGAGGACCTTTGAAGCTTTCTTT. Translating gives CASNPTGRTFEAFF.

This clonotype has ten or more counts. The chain has TRBV6-6 and TRBJ2-7, with D possibly TRBD2 on 5 matching bases. V was pared by 11 bases and J by 4 bases, with 15 bases between. This CDR3 region has 12 residues. Germline assignment: CDR1 MNHNY and CDR2 SVGAGI (reference sequence). CDR3 nucleotides: TGTGCCGCTGGGTCCCGCGGGTACGAGCAGTACTTC. Translating it yields CAAGSRGYEQYF.

This clonotype was counted ten times or more. This sequence joins TRBV9 and TRBJ2-3; TRBD2 aligns across 10 bases. Per germline, CDR1 SGDLS and CDR2 YYNGEE. Unmatched junction bases numbered 6, after V lost 4 bases and J lost 4 bases. The CDR3 length is 15 residues. The CDR3 spells CASSPLAGVPDTQYF. Here the CDR3 DNA reads TGTGCCAGCAGCCCGCTAGCGGGGGTCCCAGATACGCAGTATTTT.

This clonotype was counted between two and nine times. The chain is built from TRBV30 and TRBJ1-4; the D gene is possibly TRBD1 (5 bases). The V end was cut by 3 bases, the J end by 0 bases, with 14 bases between. In germline, CDR1 is GTSNPN, CDR2 SVGIG (reference sequence). This CDR3 has 16 amino acids. The CDR3 here is CAWRTEGISTNEKLFF. CDR3 in DNA: TGTGCCTGGAGGACCGAGGGGATTTCAACTAATGAAAAACTGTTTTTT.

This rearrangement joins TRBV6-5 to TRBJ1-4, with D possibly being TRBD1 (5 bases). The CDR3 sequence is 14 residues long. Germline V CDR1 and CDR2: MNHEY, SVGAGI. The germline V and J ends were trimmed by 5 bases and 6 bases, with 13 bases remaining between them. The CDR3 DNA reads as TGTGCCAGCAGTAGGGGCGGGGGGGATGAAAAACTGTTTTTT. The encoded protein is CASSRGGGDEKLFF.

About this clonotype: One base away lies a much larger clone, so this may be a sequencing read error. V gene TRBV29-1 combines with J gene TRBJ2-1; tentatively, D is TRBD1 (6 bases). This CDR3 has 12 residues. Germline CDR1 SQVTM, CDR2 ANQGSEA. CDR3 coding DNA: TGCAGCGTGAGGCCGCAGGGGAATGAGCAGTCCTTC. Amino acid sequence: CSVRPQGNEQSF.

V is TRBV9 and J is TRBJ1-4; TRBD1 matches 11 bases. The germline gives CDR1 SGDLS, CDR2 YYNGEE. The CDR3 loop spans 15 amino acids. Germline trimming cut 1 base from V and 7 bases from J; bases unmatched to any gene: 3. Here the CDR3 DNA reads TGTGCCAGCAGCGTATCCGGGACAGGGGGTGAAAAACTGTTTTTT. Translation gives CASSVSGTGGEKLFF.

This clonotype was counted many times. The rearrangement links TRBV7-9 to TRBJ2-2; unclear D gene. V lost 3 bases to trimming and J lost 0 bases, with 11 bases between them. The CDR3 has 16 amino acids. From germline, CDR1 is SEHNR and CDR2 FQNEAQ (reference sequence). The CDR3 is CASSLEWLANTGELFF. The CDR3 DNA reads TGTGCCAGCAGCTTGGAGTGGCTCGCGAACACCGGGGAGCTGTTTTTT.

This clonotype was counted at least ten times. The chain joins TRBV7-2 to TRBJ2-4; D is possibly TRBD2 (6 bases). The CDR3 extends over 21 amino acids. Germline CDR1 reads SGHTA; CDR2 reads FQGNSA. Trimming pared 4 bases from V and 0 bases from J, leaving 28 bases between. The CDR3 loop reads CASSSSGLGPELLSAKNIQYF. The CDR3 region has the DNA TGTGCCAGCAGCTCAAGCGGGTTAGGTCCAGAACTTTTATCAGCCAAAAACATTCAGTACTTC.

This chain uses TRBV4-3 with TRBJ1-2; 9 bases agree with TRBD1. The CDR3 sequence is 16 residues long. The germline V gene has CDR1 LGHNA and CDR2 YSLEER. V dropped 0 bases and J dropped 4; count of bases not matched to a gene: 6. CDR3 region: CASSQDWGQGGYGYTF. In DNA, the CDR3 is TGCGCCAGCAGCCAAGATTGGGGACAGGGAGGCTATGGCTACACCTTC.

The V call is TRBV6-6, the J call TRBJ2-7; weak D call: TRBD1 (6 bases). CDR1 and CDR2 (germline): MNHNY, SVGAGI (reference sequence). This CDR3 comprises 17 residues. Trimming stripped 0 bases from V and 3 bases from J, with 18 bases between. The CDR3 sequence: CASSYSVDDRRNYEQYF. The CDR3 coding sequence is TGTGCCAGCAGTTACTCGGTTGATGACAGGAGGAACTACGAGCAGTACTTC.

Comment on this clonotype: The junction and the germline gene differ at one end; a read error may be behind it. The chain carries TRBV13 and TRBJ1-4; a possible D gene is TRBD1 (6 bases). This CDR3 contains 15 residues. Germline CDR1 PRHDT, CDR2 FYEKMQ (reference sequence). The CDR3 protein is CASSFGQKQNGKLFF. The CDR3 DNA reads TGTGCCAGCAGCTTCGGACAGAAACAAAATGGAAAACTGTTTTTT.

The sample holds one count of this clonotype. The junction shows a germline mismatch at one end, possibly a read error. V and J are TRBV11-2 and TRBJ2-3, with unresolved D. CDR1 and CDR2 (germline): SGHAT, FQNNGV. The CDR3 has 11 residues. The CDR3 region is CACSPTDTQYF. CDR3 sequence (DNA): TGTGCCTGCAGCCCTACAGATACGCAGTATTTT. The full variable domain, completed using reference TRBV11-2 and TRBJ2-3, is EAGVAQSPRYKIIEKRQSVAFWCNPISGHATLYWYQQILGQGPKLLIQFQNNGVVDDSQLPKDRFSAERLKGVDSTLKIQPAKLEDSAVYLCACSPTDTQYFGPGTRLTVL.